Each of the 25 T cell receptor beta chains below was sequenced from the same sample in a study of cytomegalovirus exposure and HLA in healthy donors. 60 Vbeta and 13 Jbeta primers were used in PCR. Measured with immunoSEQ multiplex PCR; TCRdb has only the in-frame clones, and not every one. The sample consists of over 150,000 clones, more than 60% of them appearing once. Sequencing was performed on PBMCs. All receptors derive from a woman in her twenties or thirties in good health and CMV-seropositive.

The V and J genes are TRBV4-2 and TRBJ2-7, with 9 positions matching TRBD2. The CDR3 covers 14 residues. V lost 1 base to trimming and J lost 7 bases; unmatched junction nucleotides: 5. CDR1 is LGHNA, CDR2 YNFKEQ, per germline. As DNA, the CDR3 is TGTGCCAGCAGCCAAGGAAGCGGGAGGTGGGAGCAGTACTTC. It codes for CASSQGSGRWEQYF.

This clone was counted between two and nine times. The chain uses TRBV4-2 and TRBJ2-7; 7 bases fit TRBD1. The CDR3 is 14 amino acids. CDR1 LGHNA and CDR2 YNFKEQ come from the germline V gene. J gave up 3 bases and V 3 bases, and 5 bases lay outside the gene matches. Here the CDR3 reads CASSHGDRDYEQYF. The CDR3 region has the DNA TGTGCCAGCAGCCACGGAGACAGGGACTACGAGCAGTACTTC.

J is TRBJ1-5 and V is TRBV12-5; 8 bases are shared with TRBD1. The germline V gene encodes CDR1 LGHNT and CDR2 FRNRAP. The CDR3 runs 14 residues. With 6 bases clipped from V and 6 bases from J, the junction kept 7 bases outside the gene matches. The CDR3 DNA reads as TGTGCTAGTGGCTACGGACAGGGCGCTCAGCCCCAGCATTTT. Translation gives CASGYGQGAQPQHF.

The rearrangement uses TRBV7-6 and TRBJ2-2; 12 bases map to TRBD2. The V gene's germline CDR1 is SGHVS and CDR2 FNYEAQ. V was clipped by 5 bases and J by 6 bases; unmatched bases: 10. CDR3 length: 17 residues. CDR3 DNA sequence: TGTGCCAGCAGCCCCCGACTAGCGGGAGTAGCGGCCGGGGAGCTGTTTTTT. Translated, it gives CASSPRLAGVAAGELFF.

V is TRBV6-5 and J is TRBJ2-1, with D unclear. Germline-derived CDR1 and CDR2 are MNHEY and SVGAGI. V lost 7 bases and J lost 13, with 17 bases in between. This CDR3 is built from 12 residues. Here the CDR3 DNA reads TGTGCCAGCACTGAGACCACGGGTCTTCAGTTCTTC. Amino acid sequence: CASTETTGLQFF.

The rearrangement links TRBV4-1 to TRBJ1-4; D gene uncertain. The V gene lost 5 bases and the J gene lost 8 bases, with 12 bases spanning the gap. The CDR3 length is 13 residues. Per the germline V gene, CDR1 is MGHRA and CDR2 is YSYEKL. CDR3 coding DNA: TGCGCCAGCAGCTCCGGCGAGGCCGAAAAACTGTTTTTT. It codes for CASSSGEAEKLFF.

The chain recombines TRBV4-2 with TRBJ2-1, with 8 bases that match TRBD2. CDR3 length: 17 amino acids. The J segment lost 5 bases and the V segment lost 2 bases, leaving 11 bases of the junction unmatched. Germline V lookup: CDR1 LGHNA, CDR2 YNFKEQ. CDR3 sequence reads: CASSQSLAKRENNEQFF. DNA for the CDR3: TGTGCCAGCAGCCAATCGCTCGCTAAGCGGGAGAACAATGAGCAGTTCTTC.

The chain recombines TRBV7-6 with TRBJ2-5; TRBD2 might be the D (5 bases). Trimming shortened V by 1 base and J by 2 bases, and 8 bases separated the two germline ends. The CDR3 runs 14 residues. CDR1 is SGHVS, CDR2 FNYEAQ, per germline. The chain's CDR3 is CASSLGGRQETQYF. CDR3 coding DNA: TGTGCCAGCAGCTTAGGAGGGCGGCAAGAGACCCAGTACTTC.

This rearrangement joins TRBV9 to TRBJ2-3; 8 nucleotides align to TRBD1. From germline, CDR1 is SGDLS and CDR2 YYNGEE. The J segment lost 1 base and the V segment lost 3 bases, leaving 7 bases of the junction unmatched. This CDR3 has 16 residues. The CDR3 DNA reads TGTGCCAGCAGCGCACTATCAGGGGGCGGCACAGATACGCAGTATTTT. It is translated as CASSALSGGGTDTQYF.

This clone was seen a few times. This chain joins TRBV19 and TRBJ2-3; TRBD2 agrees at 12 bases. V gave up 8 bases and J gave up 2 bases; unmatched junction bases: 11. This CDR3 contains 17 residues. Germline V gives CDR1 LNHDA, CDR2 SQIVND (reference sequence). The CDR3 reads CASGLAGPIRVTDTQYF. The CDR3 DNA sequence: TGTGCCAGTGGACTAGCGGGGCCAATTCGGGTCACAGATACGCAGTATTTT.

This clone was observed a few times. CDR3 DNA: TGTGCCATCAGTCCGACACAGGGGACCTACAATCAGCCCCAGCATTTT. It yields the protein CAISPTQGTYNQPQHF. The V gene is TRBV10-3, the J gene TRBJ1-5, with 7 bases lining up with TRBD1. The junction had 10 bases not matched to a gene; V was cut back by 5 bases and J by 3 bases. This CDR3 is 16 amino acids long. CDR1 is ENHRY, CDR2 SYGVKD, per germline.

The gene calls are TRBV5-1 and TRBJ2-1; TRBD1 agrees at 8 bases. Trimming cost V 2 bases and J 4 bases; bases outside gene matches: 2. The CDR3 runs 14 residues. The germline V gene encodes CDR1 SGHRS and CDR2 YFSETQ. The DNA of the CDR3 is TGCGCCAGCAGCTTAGGACAGGGATACAATGAGCAGTTCTTC. It encodes CASSLGQGYNEQFF.

V and J are TRBV11-3 and TRBJ2-3; 10 bases align to TRBD2. The CDR3 totals 15 residues. Germline lookup yields CDR1 SGHNT and CDR2 YENEEA. J lost 6 bases, V lost 1 base, and 4 bases had no gene match. CDR3 in amino acids: CASSLVFSGRDTQYF. CDR3 in DNA: TGTGCCAGCAGCTTAGTTTTTAGCGGGAGGGATACGCAGTATTTT.

A remark on this clone: One junction end disagrees with the germline gene, perhaps due to a read error. The gene calls are TRBV28 and TRBJ2-2; 9 nucleotides align to TRBD1. Germline V gene lookup returns CDR1 MDHEN and CDR2 SYDVKM. The CDR3 is made up of 16 amino acids. The CDR3 nucleotides read TGTGCCAGCAGGACCGGGACAGGGTTGTGGACCGGGGGGCTGTTTTTT. Amino acids: CASRTGTGLWTGGLFF. Drawing the rest from reference TRBV28 and TRBJ2-2, the complete variable domain is DVKVTQSSRYLVKRTGEKVFLECVQDMDHENMFWYRQDPGLGLRLIYFSYDVKMKEKGDIPEGYSVSREKKERFSLILESASTNQTSMYLCASRTGTGLWTGGLFFGEGSRLTVL.

The J gene is TRBJ1-2, the V gene TRBV20-1; D gene ambiguous. CDR1 and CDR2 from the germline V gene are DFQATT and SNEGSKA (reference sequence). The CDR3 extends over 11 amino acids. With 4 bases removed from V and 8 bases from J, the gap between germline ends came to 11 bases. The CDR3 sequence is CSANSGSGYTF. The CDR3 DNA sequence: TGCAGTGCTAATTCCGGGTCCGGCTACACCTTC.

This chain connects TRBV27 to TRBJ2-1; 11 bases are shared with TRBD2. The CDR3 loop spans 18 amino acids. Germline lookup yields CDR1 MNHEY and CDR2 SMNVEV (reference sequence). After removal of 7 bases from V and 6 bases from J, the junction contained 17 bases not matched to a gene. As DNA, the CDR3 is TGTGCCAGCACCCCTGACCACCGACTAGCGGGAAGTTTCAATGAGCAGTTCTTC. Protein product: CASTPDHRLAGSFNEQFF.

There are many counts of this clone. The V and J genes are TRBV6-6 and TRBJ2-1; D might be TRBD2 (6 bases). Trimming took off 4 bases at V and 6 bases at J, with 19 bases between the two ends. CDR1 is MNHNY and CDR2 is SVGAGI in the germline V gene (reference sequence). CDR3 length: 16 residues. CDR3 in amino acids: CASSSPRLAEGNEQFF. CDR3 bases: TGTGCCAGCAGTTCCCCCCGTTTAGCGGAGGGCAATGAGCAGTTCTTC.

V is TRBV7-2 and J is TRBJ1-5; D is possibly TRBD1 (5 bases). The CDR3 extends over 14 amino acids. V lost 6 bases to trimming and J lost 2 bases, with 11 bases between them. Germline V gives CDR1 SGHTA, CDR2 FQGNSA. The CDR3 sequence is CASSSEGGNQPQHF. DNA of the CDR3: TGTGCCAGCAGTTCCGAAGGGGGCAATCAGCCCCAGCATTTT.

The J gene is TRBJ2-3, the V gene TRBV30, with TRBD2 as a possible D gene (5 bases). V gave up 5 bases and J gave up 0 bases, with 15 bases separating them. CDR3 length: 15 amino acids. Looked up from germline, CDR1 is GTSNPN and CDR2 is SVGIG (reference sequence). The DNA for the CDR3 is TGTGCCTGGGGTTATGGGAGCAGGAGCACAGATACGCAGTATTTT. Its translation is CAWGYGSRSTDTQYF.

The gene calls are TRBV5-6 and TRBJ2-1; 7 nucleotides align to TRBD2. Germline CDR1 reads SGHDT; CDR2 reads YYEEEE. V lost 0 bases, J lost 5 bases, and 8 bases stayed unmatched. The CDR3 has 16 residues. This chain's CDR3 is CASSLGTGGPNNEQFF. The CDR3 region has the DNA TGTGCCAGCAGCTTGGGTACGGGAGGACCAAACAATGAGCAGTTCTTC.

The chain links TRBV5-4 to TRBJ2-2; possible D gene TRBD2, 5 bases. The V gene's germline CDR1 is SGHNT and CDR2 YYREEE (reference sequence). V lost 7 bases to trimming and J lost 2 bases, with 15 bases between them. This CDR3 spans 15 amino acids. The DNA for the CDR3 is TGTGCCAGCGCTGAGGGCCTAAAAAACACCGGGGAGCTGTTTTTT. Its translation: CASAEGLKNTGELFF.

The chain recombines TRBV6-5 with TRBJ2-7; TRBD2 aligns across 8 bases. The V segment lost 0 bases and the J segment 3 bases; nucleotides outside the gene matches: 4. Germline-derived CDR1 and CDR2 are MNHEY and SVGAGI. The CDR3 has 15 amino acids. CDR3 sequence reads: CASSYSWREDYEQYF. The CDR3 region has the DNA TGTGCCAGCAGTTACTCTTGGCGGGAGGACTACGAGCAGTACTTC.

The chain joins TRBV15 to TRBJ2-7, with D possibly TRBD1 on 5 matching bases. CDR1 and CDR2 (germline): LNHNV, YYDKDF (reference sequence). The V end was cut by 0 bases, the J end by 0 bases, with 15 bases between. The CDR3 loop spans 17 amino acids. This CDR3 is CATSRDSTVFSSYEQYF. CDR3 DNA sequence: TGTGCCACCAGCAGAGACTCGACAGTCTTCAGCTCCTACGAGCAGTACTTC.

This chain joins TRBV11-3 and TRBJ2-1, with a tentative D call TRBD1 (6 bases). Germline CDR1 reads SGHNT; CDR2 reads YENEEA. Trimming took 7 bases from V and 0 from J, leaving 13 bases between them. The CDR3 runs 15 residues. In DNA form, the CDR3 reads TGTGCCAGCAATCTGGGGGCAAGCTCCTACAATGAGCAGTTCTTC. As protein: CASNLGASSYNEQFF.

This clone was detected once. The chain is built from TRBV27 and TRBJ1-2; the match to TRBD1 covers 8 bases. This CDR3 has 14 residues. Germline V gene data show CDR1 as MNHEY and CDR2 as SMNVEV (reference sequence). The J segment lost 3 bases and the V segment lost 2 bases, leaving 2 bases of the junction unmatched. CDR3 bases: TGTGCCAGCAGTTTACAGGGGGCTCACTATGGCTACACCTTC. Amino acid sequence: CASSLQGAHYGYTF.